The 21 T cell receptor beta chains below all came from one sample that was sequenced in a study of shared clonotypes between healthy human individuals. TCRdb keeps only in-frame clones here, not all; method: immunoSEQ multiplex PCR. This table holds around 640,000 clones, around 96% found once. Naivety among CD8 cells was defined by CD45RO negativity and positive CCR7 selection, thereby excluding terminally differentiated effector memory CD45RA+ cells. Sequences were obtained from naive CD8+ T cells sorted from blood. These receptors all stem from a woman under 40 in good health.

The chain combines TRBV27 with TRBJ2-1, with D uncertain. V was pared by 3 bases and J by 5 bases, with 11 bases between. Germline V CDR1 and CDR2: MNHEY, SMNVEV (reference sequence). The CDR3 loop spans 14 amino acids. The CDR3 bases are TGTGCCAGCAGTTTTGTGCCTGGAGACAATGAGCAGTTCTTC. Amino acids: CASSFVPGDNEQFF.

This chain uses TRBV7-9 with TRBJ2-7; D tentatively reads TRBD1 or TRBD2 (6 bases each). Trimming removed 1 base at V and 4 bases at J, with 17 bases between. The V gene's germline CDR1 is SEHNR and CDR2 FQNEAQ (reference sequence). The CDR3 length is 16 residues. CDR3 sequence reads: CASSLVGRGHPYEQYF. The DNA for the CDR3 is TGTGCCAGCAGCTTAGTAGGACGGGGGCATCCTTACGAGCAGTACTTC.

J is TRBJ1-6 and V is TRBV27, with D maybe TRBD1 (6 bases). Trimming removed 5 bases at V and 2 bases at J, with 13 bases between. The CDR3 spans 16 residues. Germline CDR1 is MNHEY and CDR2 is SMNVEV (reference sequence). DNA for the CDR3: TGTGCCAGCAGTCCCCGCCCAGGGGCCTATAATTCACCCCTCCACTTT. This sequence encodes CASSPRPGAYNSPLHF.

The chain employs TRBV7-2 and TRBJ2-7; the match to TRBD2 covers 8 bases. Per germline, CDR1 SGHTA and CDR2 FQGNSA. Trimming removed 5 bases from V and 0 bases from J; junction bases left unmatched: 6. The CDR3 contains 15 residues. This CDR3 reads CASSATGTSSYEQYF. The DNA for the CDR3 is TGTGCCAGCAGCGCCACCGGGACTAGCTCCTACGAGCAGTACTTC.

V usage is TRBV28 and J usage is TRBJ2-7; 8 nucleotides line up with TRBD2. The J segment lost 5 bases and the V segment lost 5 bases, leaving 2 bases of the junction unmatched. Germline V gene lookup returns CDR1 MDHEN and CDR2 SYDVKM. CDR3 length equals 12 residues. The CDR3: CASSGTRDEQYF. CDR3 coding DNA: TGTGCCAGCAGTGGGACTAGGGACGAGCAGTACTTC.

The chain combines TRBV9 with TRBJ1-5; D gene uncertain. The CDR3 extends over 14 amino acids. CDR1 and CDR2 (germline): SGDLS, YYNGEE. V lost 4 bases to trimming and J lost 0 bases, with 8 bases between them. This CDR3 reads CASSSTDSNQPQHF. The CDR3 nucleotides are TGTGCCAGCAGCTCGACGGATAGCAATCAGCCCCAGCATTTT.

This CDR3 reads CASRAGDTNNSPLHF. The CDR3 nucleotides read TGTGCCAGCAGAGCGGGGGATACAAACAATTCACCCCTCCACTTT. V is TRBV6-5 and J is TRBJ1-6; possible D gene TRBD1, 5 bases. Germline V gene sequence: CDR1 MNHEY, CDR2 SVGAGI. CDR3 length: 15 residues. Between the trimmed V and J ends, which lost 6 bases and 7 bases, there was a span of 16 bases.

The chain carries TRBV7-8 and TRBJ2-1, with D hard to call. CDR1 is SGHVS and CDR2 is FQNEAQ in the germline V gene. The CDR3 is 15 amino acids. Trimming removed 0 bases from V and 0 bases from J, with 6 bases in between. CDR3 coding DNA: TGTGCCAGCAGCTTAGCGGGCCTCTCCTACAATGAGCAGTTCTTC. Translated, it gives CASSLAGLSYNEQFF.

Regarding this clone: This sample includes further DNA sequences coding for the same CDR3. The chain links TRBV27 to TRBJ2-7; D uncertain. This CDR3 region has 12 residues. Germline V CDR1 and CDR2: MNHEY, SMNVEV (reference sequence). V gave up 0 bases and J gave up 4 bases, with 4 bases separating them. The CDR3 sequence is CASSLSPYEQYF. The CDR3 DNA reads TGTGCCAGCAGTTTATCCCCTTACGAGCAGTACTTC.

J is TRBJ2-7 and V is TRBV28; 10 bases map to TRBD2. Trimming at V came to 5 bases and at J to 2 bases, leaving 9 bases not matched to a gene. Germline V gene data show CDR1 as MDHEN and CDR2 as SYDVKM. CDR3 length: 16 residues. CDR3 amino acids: CASSDALAGGAYEQYF. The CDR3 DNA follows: TGTGCCAGCAGTGACGCTTTAGCGGGAGGAGCCTACGAGCAGTACTTC.

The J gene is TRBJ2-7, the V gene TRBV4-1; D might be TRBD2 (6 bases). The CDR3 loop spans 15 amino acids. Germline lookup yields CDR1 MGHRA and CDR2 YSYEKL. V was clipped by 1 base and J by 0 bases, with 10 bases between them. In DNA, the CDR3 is TGCGCCAGCAGCCAAGTTCTAGCGATCTCCTACGAGCAGTACTTC. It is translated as CASSQVLAISYEQYF.

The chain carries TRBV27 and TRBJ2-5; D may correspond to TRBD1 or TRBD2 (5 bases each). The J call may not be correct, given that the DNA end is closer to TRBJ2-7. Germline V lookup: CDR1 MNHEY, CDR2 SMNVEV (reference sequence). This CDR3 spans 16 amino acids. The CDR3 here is CASSLNPGPHPYEQYF. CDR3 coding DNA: TGTGCCAGCAGTTTAAATCCGGGACCTCACCCTTACGAGCAGTACTTC.

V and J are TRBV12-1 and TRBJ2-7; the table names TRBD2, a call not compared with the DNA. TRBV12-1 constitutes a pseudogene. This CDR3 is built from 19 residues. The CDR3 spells CASSSVPGTSGSWSYEQYF. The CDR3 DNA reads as TGTGCCAGCAGCTCCGTTCCCGGGACTAGCGGGAGTTGGAGCTACGAGCAGTACTTC.

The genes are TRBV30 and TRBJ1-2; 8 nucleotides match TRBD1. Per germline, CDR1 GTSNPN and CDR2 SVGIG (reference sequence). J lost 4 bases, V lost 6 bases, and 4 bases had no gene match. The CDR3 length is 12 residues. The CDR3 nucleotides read TGTGCCTGTTCGGGACAGGTCTATGGCTACACCTTC. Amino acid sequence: CACSGQVYGYTF.

CDR3 bases: TGTGCCAGCAGCACCGGACAGGAAATTACCTTC. Protein: CASSTGQEITF. The chain recombines TRBV9 with TRBJ1-2; 7 bases are shared with TRBD1. This CDR3 is built from 11 residues. The V gene end was trimmed by 4 bases and the J gene end by 14 bases; junction bases not matched to a gene: 8. Per germline, CDR1 SGDLS and CDR2 YYNGEE. Variable domain in full (rest from reference TRBV9 and TRBJ1-2): DSGVTQTPKHLITATGQRVTLRCSPRSGDLSVYWYQQSLDQGLQFLIQYYNGEERAKGNILERFSAQQFPDLHSELNLSSLELGDSALYFCASSTGQEITFGSGTRLTVV.

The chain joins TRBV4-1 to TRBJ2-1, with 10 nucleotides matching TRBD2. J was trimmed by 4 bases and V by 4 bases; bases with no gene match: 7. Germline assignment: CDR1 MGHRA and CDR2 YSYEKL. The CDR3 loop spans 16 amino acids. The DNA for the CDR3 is TGCGCCAGCAGCCCCAGGACTAGCGGCTTGTACAATGAGCAGTTCTTC. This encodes CASSPRTSGLYNEQFF.

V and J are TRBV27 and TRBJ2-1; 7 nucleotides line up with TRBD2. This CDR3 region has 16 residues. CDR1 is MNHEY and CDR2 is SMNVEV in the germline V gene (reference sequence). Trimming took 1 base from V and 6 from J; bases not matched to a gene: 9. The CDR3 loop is CASSLWGGPQFNEQFF. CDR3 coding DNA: TGTGCCAGCAGTTTATGGGGGGGACCTCAATTCAATGAGCAGTTCTTC.

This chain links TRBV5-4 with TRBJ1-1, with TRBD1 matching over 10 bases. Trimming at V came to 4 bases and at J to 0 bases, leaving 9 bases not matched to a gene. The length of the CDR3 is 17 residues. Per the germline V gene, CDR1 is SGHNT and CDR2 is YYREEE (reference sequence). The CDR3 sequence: CASSTPGTGAMNTEAFF. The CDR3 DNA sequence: TGTGCCAGCAGCACACCCGGGACAGGGGCCATGAACACTGAAGCTTTCTTT.

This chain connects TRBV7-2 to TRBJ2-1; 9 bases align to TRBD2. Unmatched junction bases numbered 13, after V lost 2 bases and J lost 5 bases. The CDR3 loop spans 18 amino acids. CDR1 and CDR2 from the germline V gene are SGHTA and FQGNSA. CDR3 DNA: TGTGCCAGCAGCTTAAGTCGGGCGTGGCGACTAGCGGACAATGAGCAGTTCTTC. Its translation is CASSLSRAWRLADNEQFF.

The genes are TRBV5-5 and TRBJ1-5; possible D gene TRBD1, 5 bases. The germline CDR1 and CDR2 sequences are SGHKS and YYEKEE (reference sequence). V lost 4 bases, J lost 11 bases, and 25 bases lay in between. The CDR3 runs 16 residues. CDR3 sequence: CASSKDESGAHRAQHF. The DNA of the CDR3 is TGTGCCAGCAGCAAGGACGAGAGTGGGGCCCACCGAGCCCAGCATTTT.

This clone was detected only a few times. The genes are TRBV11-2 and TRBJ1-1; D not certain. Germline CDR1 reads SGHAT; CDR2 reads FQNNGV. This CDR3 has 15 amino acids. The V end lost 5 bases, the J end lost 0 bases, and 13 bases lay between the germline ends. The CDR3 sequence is CASSVGRRMNTEAFF. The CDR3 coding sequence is TGTGCCAGCAGCGTTGGACGGCGAATGAACACTGAAGCTTTCTTT. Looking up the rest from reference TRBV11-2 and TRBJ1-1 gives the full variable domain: EAGVAQSPRYKIIEKRQSVAFWCNPISGHATLYWYQQILGQGPKLLIQFQNNGVVDDSQLPKDRFSAERLKGVDSTLKIQPAKLEDSAVYLCASSVGRRMNTEAFFGQGTRLTVV.